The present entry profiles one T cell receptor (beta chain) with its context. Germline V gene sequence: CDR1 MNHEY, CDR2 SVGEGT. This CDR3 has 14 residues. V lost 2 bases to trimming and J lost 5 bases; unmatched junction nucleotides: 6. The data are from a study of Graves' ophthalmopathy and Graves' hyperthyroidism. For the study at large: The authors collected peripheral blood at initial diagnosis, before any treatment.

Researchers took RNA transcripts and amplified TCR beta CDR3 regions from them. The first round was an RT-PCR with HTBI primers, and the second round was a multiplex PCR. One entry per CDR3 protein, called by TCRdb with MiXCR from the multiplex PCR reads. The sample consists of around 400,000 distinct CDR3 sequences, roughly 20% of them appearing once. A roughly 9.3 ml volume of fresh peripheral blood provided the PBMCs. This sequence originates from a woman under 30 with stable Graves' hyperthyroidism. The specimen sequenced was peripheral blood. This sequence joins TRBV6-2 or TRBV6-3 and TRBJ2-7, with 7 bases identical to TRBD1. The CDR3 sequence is CASSYGQALDEQYF. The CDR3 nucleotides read TGTGCCAGCAGTTACGGACAGGCCCTCGACGAGCAGTACTTC.